One T cell receptor (beta chain) is described in this entry. This sample was included in a study of shared clonotypes between healthy human individuals. The ends were cut back, 0 bases at V and 4 bases at J, with 13 bases in the middle. The CDR3 is 16 residues long. Per the germline V gene, CDR1 is LGHNA and CDR2 is YSLEER. The sequencing of unsorted PBMC DNA took place on ten immunoSEQ deep assay plates. The table came from immunoSEQ multiplex PCR; TCRdb's copy has only in-frame clones and leaves some out. Of 450,000 to 550,000 clones in the sample, 70% to 80% are singletons; the top ten hold approximately 12%.

This clonotype originated in a woman aged 40-49 years in good health. Some clones in this sample may be carry-over from other donors' samples. V and J are TRBV4-3 and TRBJ2-1; D may be TRBD2 (6 bases). Sequencing input: PBMCs. The CDR3 DNA is TGCGCCAGCAGCCAAGATACAGCGGGTGTTTACAATGAGCAGTTCTTC. Translation gives CASSQDTAGVYNEQFF.